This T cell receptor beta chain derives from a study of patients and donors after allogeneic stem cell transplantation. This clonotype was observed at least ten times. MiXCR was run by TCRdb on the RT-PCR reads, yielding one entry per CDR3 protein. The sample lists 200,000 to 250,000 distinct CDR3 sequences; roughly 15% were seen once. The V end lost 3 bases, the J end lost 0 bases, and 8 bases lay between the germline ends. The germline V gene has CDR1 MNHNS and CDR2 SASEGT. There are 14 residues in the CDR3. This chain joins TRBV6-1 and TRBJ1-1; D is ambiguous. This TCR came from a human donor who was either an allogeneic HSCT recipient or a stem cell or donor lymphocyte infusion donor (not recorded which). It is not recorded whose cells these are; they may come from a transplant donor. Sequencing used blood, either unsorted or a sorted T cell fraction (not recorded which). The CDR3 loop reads CASSERSVNTEAFF. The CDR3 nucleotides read TGTGCCAGCAGTGAGCGATCGGTGAACACTGAAGCTTTCTTT.